The next 19 T cell receptor beta chains were all read from a single sample in a study of immune cell composition in non-small cell lung cancer. Using immunoSEQ multiplex PCR, the repertoire was profiled, and TCRdb retains in-frame clones only, with some absent. The data show under 3,500 clones, about three quarters seen once. The normal lung sample lay at least 3 cm, and maximally far, from the tumour. This same sample was also taken into another study, of CD4 T cells in lung cancer.

The sample taken for sequencing was non-adjacent lung tissue. These receptors were obtained from a human donor with non-small cell lung cancer.

This chain uses TRBV5-1 with TRBJ2-5, with a tentative D call TRBD1 (7 bases). CDR3 length equals 14 residues. Germline V gives CDR1 SGHRS, CDR2 YFSETQ. The V gene lost 5 bases and the J gene lost 7 bases, with 18 bases spanning the gap. DNA of the CDR3: TGCGCCAGCAGTTTGTCTCGACAGGGAGGGACCCAGTACTTC. The encoded protein is CASSLSRQGGTQYF.

This rearrangement joins TRBV5-1 to TRBJ1-5; 11 bases are shared with TRBD1. The CDR3 sequence is 14 residues long. Germline assignment: CDR1 SGHRS and CDR2 YFSETQ. V lost 3 bases and J lost 5; bases outside the gene matches: 1. CDR3 in amino acids: CASSWGQGDQPQHF. The CDR3 DNA follows: TGCGCCAGCAGCTGGGGACAGGGGGATCAGCCCCAGCATTTT.

The chain links TRBV9 to TRBJ2-7, with 13 positions matching TRBD2. Germline trimming cut 4 bases from V and 5 bases from J; bases unmatched to any gene: 9. This CDR3 has 16 residues. Germline CDR1 reads SGDLS; CDR2 reads YYNGEE. CDR3 sequence (DNA): TGTGCCAGCAGCTCCCGGACTAGCGGGAGAGGACACGAGCAGTACGTC. Translation gives CASSSRTSGRGHEQYV.

This CDR3 reads CASSQGAQQYF. CDR3 bases: TGTGCCAGCAGCCAGGGGGCGCAGCAGTACTTC. V is TRBV6-1 and J is TRBJ2-7; 8 nucleotides align to TRBD1. Germline loops: CDR1 MNHNS, CDR2 SASEGT. The CDR3 extends over 11 amino acids. The ends lost 6 bases at V and 8 bases at J; junction bases unmatched: 3.

This clone is termed large. The chain carries TRBV2 and TRBJ2-7; D possibly corresponds to TRBD2 (6 bases). Germline V gene lookup returns CDR1 SNHLY and CDR2 FYNNEI. V lost 10 bases, J lost 6 bases, and 22 bases lay in between. The CDR3 is 14 residues long. The CDR3: CATLLEGIGTEQYV. Written as DNA, the CDR3 is TGTGCCACCTTGCTGGAGGGGATTGGGACCGAGCAGTACGTC.

The chain has TRBV7-8 and TRBJ2-2; unclear D gene. The CDR3 covers 14 residues. Germline V gene sequence: CDR1 SGHVS, CDR2 FQNEAQ. Trimming took 3 bases from V and 2 from J, leaving 7 bases between them. In DNA, the CDR3 is TGTGCCAGCAGCTTTAACATAAACACCGGGGAGCTGTTTTTT. This codes for CASSFNINTGELFF.

The J gene is TRBJ2-1, the V gene TRBV5-1; D possibly corresponds to TRBD2 (6 bases). Germline loops: CDR1 SGHRS, CDR2 YFSETQ. The CDR3 consists of 14 residues. Trimming pared 4 bases from V and 7 bases from J, leaving 15 bases between. CDR3 residues: CASSPTSLANEQFF. CDR3 DNA: TGCGCCAGCAGCCCAACCTCCCTAGCGAATGAGCAGTTCTTC.

The genes are TRBV27 and TRBJ1-3; D gene ambiguous. The V gene lost 5 bases and the J gene lost 0 bases, with 8 bases spanning the gap. The CDR3 is made up of 14 amino acids. Germline assignment: CDR1 MNHEY and CDR2 SMNVEV (reference sequence). The CDR3 here is CASSPQVSGNTIYF. In DNA form, the CDR3 reads TGTGCCAGCAGTCCCCAGGTCTCTGGAAACACCATATATTTT.

The gene calls are TRBV10-3 and TRBJ2-5, with 11 bases lining up with TRBD2. With 6 bases clipped from V and 2 bases from J, the junction kept 8 bases outside the gene matches. This CDR3 is built from 16 residues. Per the germline V gene, CDR1 is ENHRY and CDR2 is SYGVKD. The CDR3 here is CAISQGTSGSQETQYF. The CDR3 DNA is TGTGCCATCAGCCAGGGGACTAGCGGTTCACAAGAGACCCAGTACTTC.

This clone was detected a few times. The V and J genes are TRBV19 and TRBJ2-6, with TRBD1 matching 8 bases. V dropped 6 bases and J dropped 0; count of bases not matched to a gene: 4. This CDR3 comprises 16 residues. CDR1 and CDR2 (germline): LNHDA, SQIVND (reference sequence). DNA of the CDR3: TGTGCCAGTAGCCTCACAGGGGGCTCTGGGGCCAACGTCCTGACTTTC. Translating gives CASSLTGGSGANVLTF.

The chain carries TRBV7-6 and TRBJ1-5; the D gene is possibly TRBD1 (6 bases). Trimming took off 1 base at V and 6 bases at J, with 13 bases between the two ends. Germline-derived CDR1 and CDR2 are SGHVS and FNYEAQ. This CDR3 spans 15 amino acids. CDR3 nucleotide sequence: TGTGCCAGCAGCTTAGGGGGGGGCGGGGGTCAGCCCCAGCATTTT. As protein: CASSLGGGGGQPQHF.

The chain has TRBV14 and TRBJ2-7; 7 positions match TRBD1. Looked up from germline, CDR1 is SGHDN and CDR2 is FVKESK. This CDR3 is built from 13 residues. V shed 6 bases and J 9 bases; nucleotides not matched to a gene: 11. CDR3 loop: CASSAYRGSGQYV. CDR3 coding DNA: TGTGCCAGCAGTGCGTACAGGGGATCGGGGCAGTACGTC.

The chain combines TRBV9 with TRBJ2-3; TRBD1 agrees at 9 bases. This CDR3 has 15 amino acids. CDR1 and CDR2 from the germline V gene are SGDLS and YYNGEE. V lost 3 bases and J lost 2; bases outside the gene matches: 4. In DNA, the CDR3 is TGTGCCAGCAGCGCCCGGGACAGGGCCACAGATACGCAGTATTTT. It is translated as CASSARDRATDTQYF. Full variable domain (remainder filled in from reference TRBV9 and TRBJ2-3): DSGVTQTPKHLITATGQRVTLRCSPRSGDLSVYWYQQSLDQGLQFLIQYYNGEERAKGNILERFSAQQFPDLHSELNLSSLELGDSALYFCASSARDRATDTQYFGPGTRLTVL.

This sequence joins TRBV5-6 and TRBJ2-7; TRBD2 might be the D (6 bases). The CDR3 totals 15 residues. Germline CDR1 SGHDT, CDR2 YYEEEE. V shed 6 bases and J shed 1 base, with 17 bases lying between them. The CDR3 nucleotides read TGTGCCAGCACCTGGGGGGAGGCCAATTCCTACGAGCAGTACTTC. This sequence encodes CASTWGEANSYEQYF.

The chain uses TRBV5-4 and TRBJ2-1, with TRBD1 as a possible D gene (6 bases). Trimming left V 0 bases short and J 2 bases short, with 9 bases between. Germline CDR1 and CDR2: SGHNT and YYREEE (reference sequence). The CDR3 totals 15 residues. The CDR3 region has the DNA TGTGCCAGCAGCTTGGATGGGGGCACCTACAATGAGCAGTTCTTC. It yields the protein CASSLDGGTYNEQFF.

This clone has just a few counts. The chain is built from TRBV4-1 and TRBJ2-3; 9 bases are a match to TRBD2. This CDR3 is 17 amino acids long. Germline-derived CDR1 and CDR2 are MGHRA and YSYEKL. V shed 0 bases and J 4 bases; nucleotides not matched to a gene: 8. The CDR3 sequence is CASSQEVRGRAPDTQYF. The CDR3 bases are TGCGCCAGCAGCCAAGAAGTTCGCGGGAGGGCCCCAGATACGCAGTATTTT.

The gene calls are TRBV4-1 and TRBJ2-3, with 12 bases aligning to TRBD2. With V trimmed by 4 bases and J by 7 bases, 9 bases remained unmatched. The germline gives CDR1 MGHRA, CDR2 YSYEKL. There are 16 residues in the CDR3. The CDR3 region has the DNA TGCGCCAGCAGCCCCCTTGTAACTAGCGGGAGGAATACGCAGTATTTT. This sequence encodes CASSPLVTSGRNTQYF.

The rearrangement links TRBV4-1 to TRBJ2-7, with D possibly matching TRBD2 (6 bases). V lost 3 bases, J lost 4 bases, and 13 bases lay in between. This CDR3 region has 14 residues. Germline-derived CDR1 and CDR2 are MGHRA and YSYEKL. CDR3 in amino acids: CASSQGLFFYEQYV. The CDR3 DNA reads as TGCGCCAGCAGCCAGGGACTCTTCTTTTACGAGCAGTACGTC.

The V gene is TRBV10-3, the J gene TRBJ1-1; TRBD1 agrees at 8 bases. CDR1 and CDR2 from the germline V gene are ENHRY and SYGVKD. The CDR3 totals 16 residues. Trimming removed 0 bases from V and 6 bases from J; junction bases left unmatched: 9. CDR3 nucleotides: TGTGCCATCAGTGAGTCGAGGGGGACAGGTGGTCCTGAAGCTTTCTTT. It codes for CAISESRGTGGPEAFF.